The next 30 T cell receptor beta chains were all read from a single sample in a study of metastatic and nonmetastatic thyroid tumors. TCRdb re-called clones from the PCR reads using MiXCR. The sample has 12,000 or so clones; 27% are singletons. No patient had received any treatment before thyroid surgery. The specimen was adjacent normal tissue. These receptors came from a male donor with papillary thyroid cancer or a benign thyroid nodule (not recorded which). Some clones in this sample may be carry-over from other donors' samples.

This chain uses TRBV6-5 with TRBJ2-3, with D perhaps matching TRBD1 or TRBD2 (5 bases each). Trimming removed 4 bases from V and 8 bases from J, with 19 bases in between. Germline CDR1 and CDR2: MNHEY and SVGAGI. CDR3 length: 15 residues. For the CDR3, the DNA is TGTGCCAGCAGTTTAGGATTGGGGGATCGCGGTACGCAGTATTTT. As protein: CASSLGLGDRGTQYF.

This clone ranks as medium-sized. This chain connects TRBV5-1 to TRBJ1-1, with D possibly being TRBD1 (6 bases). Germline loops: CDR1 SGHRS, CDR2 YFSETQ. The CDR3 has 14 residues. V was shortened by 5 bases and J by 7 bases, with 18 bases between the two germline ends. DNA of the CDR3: TGCGCCAGCAGACCGATACCCCGAGGGGGTGAAGCTTTCTTT. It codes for CASRPIPRGGEAFF.

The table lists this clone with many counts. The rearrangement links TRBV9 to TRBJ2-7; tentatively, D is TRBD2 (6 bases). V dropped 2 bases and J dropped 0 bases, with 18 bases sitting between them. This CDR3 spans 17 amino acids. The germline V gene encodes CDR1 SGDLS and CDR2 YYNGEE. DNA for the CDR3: TGTGCCAGCAGCGTGGGGGACTCATGGGGGAGCTCCTACGAGCAGTACTTC. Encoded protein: CASSVGDSWGSSYEQYF.

The CDR3 here is CASTGVCGYTF. The CDR3 DNA reads as TGTGCCAGCACGGGGGTCTGTGGCTACACCTTC. The chain links TRBV2 to TRBJ1-2; weak D call: TRBD1 (5 bases). V dropped 7 bases and J dropped 7 bases, with 10 bases sitting between them. Germline V gene data show CDR1 as SNHLY and CDR2 as FYNNEI. This CDR3 contains 11 residues.

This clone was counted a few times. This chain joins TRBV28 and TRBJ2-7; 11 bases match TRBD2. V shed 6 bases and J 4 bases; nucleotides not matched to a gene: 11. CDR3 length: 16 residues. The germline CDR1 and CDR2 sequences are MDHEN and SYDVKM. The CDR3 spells CASRRGRLAGWYEQYF. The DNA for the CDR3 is TGTGCCAGCAGACGAGGAAGACTAGCGGGATGGTACGAGCAGTACTTC. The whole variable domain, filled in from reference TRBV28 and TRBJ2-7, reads DVKVTQSSRYLVKRTGEKVFLECVQDMDHENMFWYRQDPGLGLRLIYFSYDVKMKEKGDIPEGYSVSREKKERFSLILESASTNQTSMYLCASRRGRLAGWYEQYFGPGTRLTVT.

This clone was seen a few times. CDR3 bases: TGCAGTGTCCCAATGGGGACTAGCGGATACTACGAGCAGTACTTC. As protein: CSVPMGTSGYYEQYF. The chain recombines TRBV20-1 with TRBJ2-7; TRBD2 matches 11 bases. J gave up 3 bases and V 7 bases, and 11 bases lay outside the gene matches. Germline CDR1 and CDR2: DFQATT and SNEGSKA (reference sequence). The CDR3 totals 15 residues.

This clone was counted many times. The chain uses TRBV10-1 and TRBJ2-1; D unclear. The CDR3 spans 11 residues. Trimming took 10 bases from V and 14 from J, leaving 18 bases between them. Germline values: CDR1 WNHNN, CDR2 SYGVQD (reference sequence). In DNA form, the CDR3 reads TGCGCCATCGATCCGCCGGCTGTAAAGTTCTTC. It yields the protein CAIDPPAVKFF.

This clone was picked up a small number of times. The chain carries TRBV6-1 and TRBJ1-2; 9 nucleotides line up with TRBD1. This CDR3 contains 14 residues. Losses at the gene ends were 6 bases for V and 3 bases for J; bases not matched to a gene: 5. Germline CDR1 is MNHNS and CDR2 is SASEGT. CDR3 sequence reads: CASSGTGIDYGYTF. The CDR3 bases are TGTGCCAGCAGCGGGACAGGGATAGACTATGGCTACACCTTC.

In nucleotides, the CDR3 is TGTGCCAGCAGGGCACAGGGTTCTAACTATGGCTACACCTTC. This translates into CASRAQGSNYGYTF. The chain couples TRBV2 to TRBJ1-2, with a tentative D call TRBD1 (6 bases). This CDR3 comprises 14 residues. CDR1 and CDR2 (germline): SNHLY, FYNNEI. Trimming removed 6 bases at V and 0 bases at J, with 11 bases between.

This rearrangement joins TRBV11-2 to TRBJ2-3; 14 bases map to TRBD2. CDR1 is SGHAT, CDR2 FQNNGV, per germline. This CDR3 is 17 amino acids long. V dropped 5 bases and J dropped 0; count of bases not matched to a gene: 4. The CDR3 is CASSGTSGRDSTDTQYF. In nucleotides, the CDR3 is TGTGCCAGCAGCGGGACTAGCGGGAGAGATAGCACAGATACGCAGTATTTT.

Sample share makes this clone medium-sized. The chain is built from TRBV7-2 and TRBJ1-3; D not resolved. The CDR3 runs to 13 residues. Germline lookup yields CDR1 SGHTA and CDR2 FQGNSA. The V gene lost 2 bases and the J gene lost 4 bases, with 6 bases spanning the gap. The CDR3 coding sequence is TGTGCCAGCAGCTTATTTCTCGGAAACACCATATATTTT. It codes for CASSLFLGNTIYF. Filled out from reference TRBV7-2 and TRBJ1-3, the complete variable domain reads GAGVSQSPSNKVTEKGKDVELRCDPISGHTALYWYRQSLGQGLEFLIYFQGNSAPDKSGLPSDRFSAERTGGSVSTLTIQRTQQEDSAVYLCASSLFLGNTIYFGEGSWLTVV.

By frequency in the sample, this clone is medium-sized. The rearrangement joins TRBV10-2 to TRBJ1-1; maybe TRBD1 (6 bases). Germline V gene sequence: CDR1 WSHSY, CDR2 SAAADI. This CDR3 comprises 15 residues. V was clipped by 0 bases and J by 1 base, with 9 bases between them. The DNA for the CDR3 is TGCGCCAGCAGTGAGTCCCCGACAGGGAACACTGAAGCTTTCTTT. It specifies CASSESPTGNTEAFF.

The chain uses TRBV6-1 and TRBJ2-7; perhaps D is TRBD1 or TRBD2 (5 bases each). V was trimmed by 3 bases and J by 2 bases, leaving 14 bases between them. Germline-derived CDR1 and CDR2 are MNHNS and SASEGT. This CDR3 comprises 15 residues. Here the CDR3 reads CASSDPGRTPYEQYF. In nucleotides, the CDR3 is TGTGCCAGCAGTGACCCGGGACGAACCCCCTACGAGCAGTACTTC.

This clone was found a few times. In nucleotides, the CDR3 is TGTGCCAGCAGTTACGGACAGCGCTCCTACGAGCAGTACTTC. Its translation is CASSYGQRSYEQYF. The rearrangement uses TRBV6-5 and TRBJ2-7; a weak D match, TRBD1 (6 bases). Germline assignment: CDR1 MNHEY and CDR2 SVGAGI. The CDR3 covers 14 residues. Trimming took off 2 bases at V and 0 bases at J, with 8 bases between the two ends.

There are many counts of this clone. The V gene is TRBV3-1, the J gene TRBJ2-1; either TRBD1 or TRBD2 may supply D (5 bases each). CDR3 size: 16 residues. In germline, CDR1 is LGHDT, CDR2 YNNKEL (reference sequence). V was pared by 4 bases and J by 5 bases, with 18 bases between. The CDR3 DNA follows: TGTGCCAGCAGCCCTTCGGGGAACCGGGGCGACAATGAGCAGTTCTTC. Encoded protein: CASSPSGNRGDNEQFF.

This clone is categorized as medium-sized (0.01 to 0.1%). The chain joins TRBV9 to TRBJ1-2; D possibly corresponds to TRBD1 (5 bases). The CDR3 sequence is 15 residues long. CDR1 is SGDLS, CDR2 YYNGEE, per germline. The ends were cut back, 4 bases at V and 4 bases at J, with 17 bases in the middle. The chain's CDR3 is CASSPRATDSYGYTF. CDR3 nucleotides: TGTGCCAGCAGCCCCCGTGCGACAGATAGCTATGGCTACACCTTC.

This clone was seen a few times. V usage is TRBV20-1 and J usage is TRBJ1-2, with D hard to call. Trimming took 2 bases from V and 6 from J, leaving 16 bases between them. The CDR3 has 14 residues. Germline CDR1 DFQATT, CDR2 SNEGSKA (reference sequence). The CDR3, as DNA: TGCAGTGCTAGAAGTTCCTCCCTCAGGCATGGCTACACCTTC. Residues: CSARSSSLRHGYTF.

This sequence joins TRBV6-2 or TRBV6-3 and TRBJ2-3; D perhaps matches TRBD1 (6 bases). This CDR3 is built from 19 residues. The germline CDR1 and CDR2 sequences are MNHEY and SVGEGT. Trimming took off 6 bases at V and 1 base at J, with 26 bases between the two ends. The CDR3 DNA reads TGTGCCAGCAGATCCCCGGGACACACGCTGCTAAGCGGCACAGATACGCAGTATTTT. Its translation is CASRSPGHTLLSGTDTQYF.

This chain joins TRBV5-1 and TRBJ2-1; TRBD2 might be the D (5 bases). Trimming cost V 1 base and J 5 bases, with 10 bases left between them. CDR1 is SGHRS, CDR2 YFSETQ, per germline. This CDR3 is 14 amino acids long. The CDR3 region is CASSLNGLHNEQFF. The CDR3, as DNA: TGCGCCAGCAGCTTGAACGGACTCCACAATGAGCAGTTCTTC. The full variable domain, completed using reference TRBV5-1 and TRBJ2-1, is KAGVTQTPRYLIKTRGQQVTLSCSPISGHRSVSWYQQTPGQGLQFLFEYFSETQRNKGNFPGRFSGRQFSNSRSEMNVSTLELGDSALYLCASSLNGLHNEQFFGPGTRLTVL.

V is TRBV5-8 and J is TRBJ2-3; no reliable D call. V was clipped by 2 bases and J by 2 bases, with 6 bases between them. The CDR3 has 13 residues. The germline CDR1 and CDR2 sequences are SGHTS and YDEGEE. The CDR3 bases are TGTGCCAGCAGCTTACAACACACAGATACGCAGTATTTT. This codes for CASSLQHTDTQYF.

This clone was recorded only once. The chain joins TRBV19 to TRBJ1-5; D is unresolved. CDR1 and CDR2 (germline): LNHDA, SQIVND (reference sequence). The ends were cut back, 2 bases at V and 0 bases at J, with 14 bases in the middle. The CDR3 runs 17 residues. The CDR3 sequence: CASSIISVRYSNQPQHF. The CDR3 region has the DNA TGTGCCAGTAGTATAATAAGTGTCCGTTATAGCAATCAGCCCCAGCATTTT.

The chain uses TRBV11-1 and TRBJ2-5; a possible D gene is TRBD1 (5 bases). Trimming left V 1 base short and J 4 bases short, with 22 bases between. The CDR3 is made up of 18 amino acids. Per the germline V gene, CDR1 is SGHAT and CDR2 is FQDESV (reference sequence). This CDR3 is CASSLVRAGPAFIETQYF. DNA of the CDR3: TGTGCCAGCAGCTTAGTCAGGGCTGGTCCCGCGTTCATAGAGACCCAGTACTTC.

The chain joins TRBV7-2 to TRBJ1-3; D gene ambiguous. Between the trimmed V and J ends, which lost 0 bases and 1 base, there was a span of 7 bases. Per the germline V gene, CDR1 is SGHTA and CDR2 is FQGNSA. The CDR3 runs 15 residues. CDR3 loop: CASSLAGNSGNTIYF. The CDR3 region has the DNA TGTGCCAGCAGCTTAGCGGGGAATTCTGGAAACACCATATATTTT.

The CDR3 sequence: CASSYETGGGYTFEAFF. CDR3 DNA sequence: TGTGCCAGCAGTTATGAGACAGGGGGCGGTTATACATTTGAAGCTTTCTTT. This chain links TRBV6-5 with TRBJ1-1; 10 bases match TRBD1. The germline CDR1 and CDR2 sequences are MNHEY and SVGAGI. The CDR3 has 17 amino acids. Trimming cost V 3 bases and J 7 bases; bases outside gene matches: 14.

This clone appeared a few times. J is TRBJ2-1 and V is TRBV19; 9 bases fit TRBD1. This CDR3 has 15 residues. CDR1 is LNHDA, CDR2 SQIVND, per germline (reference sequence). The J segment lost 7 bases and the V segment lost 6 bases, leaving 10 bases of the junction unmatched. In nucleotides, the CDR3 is TGTGCCAGTAGCGCTGGGGGACAGGGCACGAATGAGCAGTTCTTC. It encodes CASSAGGQGTNEQFF.

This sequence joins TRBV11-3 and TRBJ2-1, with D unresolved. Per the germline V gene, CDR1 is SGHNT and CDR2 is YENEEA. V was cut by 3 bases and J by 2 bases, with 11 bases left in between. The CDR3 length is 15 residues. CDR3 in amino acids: CASSFALSTYNEQFF. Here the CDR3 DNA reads TGTGCCAGCAGCTTTGCCTTGTCTACCTACAATGAGCAGTTCTTC.

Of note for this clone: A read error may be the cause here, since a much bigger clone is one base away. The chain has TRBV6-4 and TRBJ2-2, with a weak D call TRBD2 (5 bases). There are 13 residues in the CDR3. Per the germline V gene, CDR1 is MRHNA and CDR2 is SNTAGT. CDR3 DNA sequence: TGTGCCAGCAGTGAAGCGAACACCGGGGAGCTGTTTTTC. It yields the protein CASSEANTGELFF.

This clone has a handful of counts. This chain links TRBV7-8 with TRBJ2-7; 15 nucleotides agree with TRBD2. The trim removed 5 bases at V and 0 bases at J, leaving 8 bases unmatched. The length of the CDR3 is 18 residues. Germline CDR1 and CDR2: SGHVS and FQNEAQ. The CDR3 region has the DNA TGTGCCAGCAGCCCCAGGACTAGCGGGGGGGCAAGCTCCTACGAGCAGTACTTC. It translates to CASSPRTSGGASSYEQYF.

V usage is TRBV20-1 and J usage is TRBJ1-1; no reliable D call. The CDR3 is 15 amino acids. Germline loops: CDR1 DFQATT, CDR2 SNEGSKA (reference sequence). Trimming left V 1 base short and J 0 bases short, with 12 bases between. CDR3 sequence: CSARGSGLMNTEAFF. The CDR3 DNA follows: TGCAGTGCTAGAGGGTCCGGACTTATGAACACTGAAGCTTTCTTT.

As DNA, the CDR3 is TGTGCCAGCAGCCAACCCGCGAGACAGGGAGCCTACGAGCAGTACTTC. It is translated as CASSQPARQGAYEQYF. The gene calls are TRBV11-1 and TRBJ2-7; 7 bases map to TRBD1. V lost 5 bases and J lost 2; bases outside the gene matches: 12. Germline CDR1 SGHAT, CDR2 FQDESV (reference sequence). The CDR3 has 16 amino acids.